These 24 T cell receptor beta chains came from one sample sequenced in a study of blood T cells in healthy people across ages. A second PCR, run for roughly 7 to 11 cycles, used a sample-barcoded 5' primer plus a J-beta primer mix. TCRdb used MiXCR to reprocess the 5' RACE reads, holding one entry per CDR3 protein. Of approximately 1,100,000 distinct CDR3 sequences listed, less than 50% are singletons. The sequenced material came from blood. Every receptor here comes from a woman between 55 and 75 years old in good health.

The chain links TRBV20-1 to TRBJ2-1; 11 bases are shared with TRBD2. This CDR3 is built from 14 residues. Unmatched junction bases numbered 2, after V lost 3 bases and J lost 4 bases. The germline CDR1 and CDR2 sequences are DFQATT and SNEGSKA (reference sequence). The CDR3 reads CSARASGRYNEQFF. The CDR3, as DNA: TGCAGTGCTAGGGCTAGCGGGAGGTACAATGAGCAGTTCTTC.

The rearrangement joins TRBV4-1 to TRBJ2-6; D unclear. V gave up 2 bases and J gave up 1 base, with 6 bases separating them. Germline V gene lookup returns CDR1 MGHRA and CDR2 YSYEKL. CDR3 length equals 15 residues. The CDR3 nucleotides are TGCGCCAGCAGCCAATCGGATTCTGGGGCCAACGTCCTGACTTTC. It encodes CASSQSDSGANVLTF.

The chain is built from TRBV11-2 and TRBJ2-7, with TRBD2 matching over 8 bases. V shed 3 bases, J shed 2 bases, and the junction held 6 bases outside the gene matches. The V gene's germline CDR1 is SGHAT and CDR2 FQNNGV. This CDR3 is built from 15 residues. The CDR3 DNA follows: TGTGCCAGCAGCTTCTCACTAGCGGCCACCTACGAGCAGTACTTC. This gives the protein CASSFSLAATYEQYF.

The count of this clonotype is one. The CDR3 DNA reads as TGTGCCAGCAGTTGGGGTGTCGAGCAAGAGTACTTC. Its protein product is CASSWGVEQEYF. This chain links TRBV27 with TRBJ2-7; D remains ambiguous. The CDR3 spans 12 residues. Germline values: CDR1 MNHEY, CDR2 SMNVEV (reference sequence). Trimming cost V 4 bases and J 11 bases, with 15 bases left between them.

The V and J genes are TRBV20-1 and TRBJ2-7, with a weak D call TRBD1 (6 bases). The CDR3 has 14 residues. Germline V CDR1 and CDR2: DFQATT, SNEGSKA (reference sequence). V was trimmed by 5 bases and J by 5 bases, leaving 19 bases between them. CDR3 nucleotide sequence: TGCAGTGCTCCAATCCGGACAGAGGACCACGAGCAGTACTTC. As protein: CSAPIRTEDHEQYF.

The chain is built from TRBV6-6 and TRBJ2-1; 11 nucleotides align to TRBD2. The closer fit of TRBJ2-7 to the DNA end suggests the J call may be wrong. Germline V gene sequence: CDR1 MNHNY, CDR2 SVGAGI (reference sequence). This CDR3 region has 16 residues. CDR3 sequence: CASVWTSGFGPNEQYF. CDR3 DNA sequence: TGTGCCAGCGTCTGGACTAGCGGGTTTGGCCCGAATGAGCAGTACTTC.

There are a few counts of this clonotype. V usage is TRBV12-3 or TRBV12-4 and J usage is TRBJ2-1; 10 positions match TRBD2. Germline trimming cut 5 bases from V and 7 bases from J; bases unmatched to any gene: 5. The length of the CDR3 is 14 residues. CDR3 protein: CASSPQREGNEQFF. The CDR3 DNA reads as TGTGCCAGCAGTCCCCAGCGGGAGGGTAATGAGCAGTTCTTC.

This clonotype has at least ten counts. The V call is TRBV11-2, the J call TRBJ2-1; D remains unclear. The V end lost 5 bases, the J end lost 2 bases, and 10 bases lay between the germline ends. This CDR3 region has 14 residues. Germline values: CDR1 SGHAT, CDR2 FQNNGV. CDR3 nucleotide sequence: TGTGCCAGCAGCCAATTAAGGACCTACAATGAGCAGTTCTTC. Protein: CASSQLRTYNEQFF.

In this sample, this clonotype turned up a few times. The CDR3 protein is CASSLGRYYEQYF. CDR3 bases: TGTGCCAGCAGCTTAGGAAGATACTACGAGCAGTACTTC. This chain links TRBV7-2 with TRBJ2-7; the D is unclear. V shed 1 base and J shed 3 bases, with 7 bases lying between them. The CDR3 covers 13 residues. Germline V lookup: CDR1 SGHTA, CDR2 FQGNSA.

The CDR3 DNA reads as TGCGCCAGCAGGTCAGAAGAAACTCGAGAAGCTTTCTTT. Translation: CASRSEETREAFF. This chain connects TRBV5-1 to TRBJ1-1; no definite D call. Germline loops: CDR1 SGHRS, CDR2 YFSETQ. V was pared by 5 bases and J by 8 bases, with 16 bases between. The CDR3 length is 13 residues.

V and J are TRBV3-1 and TRBJ2-4; D possibly corresponds to TRBD2 (5 bases). This CDR3 spans 16 amino acids. Between the trimmed V and J ends, which lost 0 bases and 6 bases, there was a span of 15 bases. Germline V gives CDR1 LGHDT, CDR2 YNNKEL (reference sequence). As DNA, the CDR3 is TGTGCCAGCAGCCAAGACTATAGGGAGACGGGAAACATTCAGTACTTC. Residues: CASSQDYRETGNIQYF.

The chain employs TRBV5-1 and TRBJ1-4; D is unresolved. The V and J ends lost 4 bases and 8 bases respectively, with 18 bases between them. The CDR3 spans 15 residues. Germline V CDR1 and CDR2: SGHRS, YFSETQ. The CDR3 here is CASSPEGRAEEKLFF. The CDR3 bases are TGCGCCAGCAGCCCAGAAGGACGGGCGGAGGAAAAACTGTTTTTT.

This clonotype was observed many times. A much larger clone differs by one base, so this may be a read error. The chain couples TRBV29-1 to TRBJ2-7; 11 bases match TRBD2. The length of the CDR3 is 13 residues. Germline V lookup: CDR1 SQVTM, CDR2 ANQGSEA. The J segment lost 7 bases and the V segment lost 7 bases, leaving 9 bases of the junction unmatched. The CDR3 protein is CSGTSGSSGEQYF. For the CDR3, the DNA is TGCAGCGGCACTAGCGGGAGCTCCGGTGAGCAGTACTTC.

J is TRBJ2-4 and V is TRBV12-3 or TRBV12-4; D possibly corresponds to TRBD2 (5 bases). The DNA end is more similar to TRBJ2-7, so the J call may be wrong. The CDR3 is 14 amino acids. In DNA, the CDR3 is TGTGCCAGCAGTTTTAGAGCCGCGGGTCCCGAGCAGTACTTC. It translates to CASSFRAAGPEQYF.

This clonotype occurred a few times. The gene calls are TRBV5-1 and TRBJ2-2; D gene uncertain. This CDR3 region has 12 residues. Germline CDR1 SGHRS, CDR2 YFSETQ. V lost 3 bases and J lost 7, with 7 bases in between. The CDR3 DNA is TGCGCCAGCAGCTCGACTGGCGGGGAGCTGTTTTTT. It codes for CASSSTGGELFF. Using reference TRBV5-1 and TRBJ2-2 for the parts outside the CDR3, the full variable domain is KAGVTQTPRYLIKTRGQQVTLSCSPISGHRSVSWYQQTPGQGLQFLFEYFSETQRNKGNFPGRFSGRQFSNSRSEMNVSTLELGDSALYLCASSSTGGELFFGEGSRLTVL.

CDR3 sequence reads: CASSQAESRYEQFF. CDR3 sequence (DNA): TGTGCCAGCAGCCAAGCAGAGTCGAGGTATGAGCAGTTCTTC. J is TRBJ2-1 and V is TRBV3-1, with D uncertain. Germline-derived CDR1 and CDR2 are LGHDT and YNNKEL (reference sequence). The CDR3 has 14 residues. Trimming took 1 base from V and 8 from J, leaving 12 bases between them.

The DNA of the CDR3 is TGTGCCAGCGTCCCGGGAAGAGGGTCTAGCAATCAGCCCCAGCATTTT. Translated, it gives CASVPGRGSSNQPQHF. The gene calls are TRBV6-1 and TRBJ1-5; no definite D call. With 8 bases removed from V and 0 bases from J, the gap between germline ends came to 17 bases. This CDR3 is built from 16 residues. The germline gives CDR1 MNHNS, CDR2 SASEGT.

The chain couples TRBV20-1 to TRBJ2-1, with D tentatively TRBD1 or TRBD2 (5 bases each). The CDR3 sequence is 13 residues long. With 1 base removed from V and 8 bases from J, the gap between germline ends came to 12 bases. Per germline, CDR1 DFQATT and CDR2 SNEGSKA (reference sequence). The DNA for the CDR3 is TGCAGTGCTAGAGCGGGGATCAGGGATGAGCAGTTCTTC. Its translation: CSARAGIRDEQFF.

With respect to this clonotype: Being one base from a much bigger clone, this may be a read error. This rearrangement joins TRBV20-1 to TRBJ2-5, with 13 bases that match TRBD2. The CDR3 has 13 amino acids. CDR1 and CDR2 from the germline V gene are DFQATT and SNEGSKA (reference sequence). The DNA of the CDR3 is TGCAGGGCTGGGACTAGCGGGATAAAGACCCAGTACTTC. It yields the protein CRAGTSGIKTQYF.

The V and J genes are TRBV14 and TRBJ2-1, with a possible D match to TRBD1 (5 bases). V lost 0 bases, J lost 7 bases, and 13 bases lay in between. The CDR3 consists of 15 residues. CDR1 is SGHDN, CDR2 FVKESK, per germline. DNA for the CDR3: TGTGCCAGCAGCCAAGATTTCAGGGTCTGGAATGAGCAGTTCTTC. Residues: CASSQDFRVWNEQFF.

CDR3 protein: CASSRTGQLNTEAFF. As DNA, the CDR3 is TGTGCCAGCAGCCGTACGGGACAGTTGAACACTGAAGCTTTCTTT. This rearrangement joins TRBV3-1 to TRBJ1-1; 7 nucleotides agree with TRBD1. This CDR3 contains 15 residues. V lost 4 bases, J lost 0 bases, and 5 bases stayed unmatched. Germline CDR1 is LGHDT and CDR2 is YNNKEL (reference sequence).

The genes are TRBV28 and TRBJ1-2; 8 nucleotides align to TRBD1. The CDR3 contains 15 residues. Germline trimming cut 2 bases from V and 5 bases from J; bases unmatched to any gene: 7. The germline V gene has CDR1 MDHEN and CDR2 SYDVKM. CDR3 sequence (DNA): TGTGCCAGCAGTTTACCGACAGGGGTAAAGTATGGCTACACCTTC. It is translated as CASSLPTGVKYGYTF.

The chain uses TRBV29-1 and TRBJ1-2; D is perhaps TRBD1 (6 bases). Trimming took 6 bases from V and 5 from J, leaving 16 bases between them. From germline, CDR1 is SQVTM and CDR2 ANQGSEA. This CDR3 has 13 amino acids. CDR3 sequence reads: CSVPPDSKYGYTF. The CDR3, as DNA: TGCAGCGTACCCCCGGACAGTAAATATGGCTACACCTTC.

The rearrangement uses TRBV5-4 and TRBJ2-1; D not certain. Germline values: CDR1 SGHNT, CDR2 YYREEE (reference sequence). CDR3 length: 15 amino acids. Trimming cost V 2 bases and J 3 bases, with 12 bases left between them. For the CDR3, the DNA is TGTGCCAGCAGCTTTGGAGCTGCTGGCTACAATGAGCAGTTCTTC. Protein: CASSFGAAGYNEQFF.